This TCR beta chain was captured by sequencing in a study of metastatic and nonmetastatic thyroid tumors. Study context: Malignant and benign thyroid patients had repertoires compared in peripheral blood and tumor or nodule tissue. Findings and limits, study-wide: It was reported that TCR beta diversity was significantly higher in malignant thyroid tumors than benign nodules, in blood and tumor.

Patients underwent thyroid surgery, and none had received any treatment before it. Original methodology: The study's classifier, a distant-metastasis tool for papillary thyroid cancer, was built using CDR3 differences across clinicopathological groups. TCRdb re-analyzed the PCR reads using MiXCR. TCRdb's processing, not the authors', yielded these V and J calls. The table lists approximately 70,000 clones, roughly 18% of them singletons. On this clone: Its target is unknown.

This receptor was taken from a female donor with papillary thyroid cancer or a benign thyroid nodule (not recorded which). Some clones in this sample may be carry-over from other donors' samples. The sample consisted of blood.

CDR3 sequence: CASSPRDGTDTQYF. The DNA of the CDR3 is TGTGCCAGCAGCCCACGGGACGGAACAGATACGCAGTATTTT. The chain links TRBV7-8 to TRBJ2-3; D is tentatively TRBD1 or TRBD2 (5 bases each). Germline assignment: CDR1 SGHVS and CDR2 FQNEAQ. Between the trimmed V and J ends, which lost 5 bases and 3 bases, there was a span of 12 bases. This CDR3 is built from 14 residues.